This TCR beta chain was observed in a study of blood T cell repertoires in COVID-19. Clones were read by immunoSEQ multiplex PCR, and TCRdb kept only the in-frame ones, dropping some. There are approximately 280,000 clones in the sample; about nine tenths occur only once, and approximately 2% lies in the top ten. The CDR3 has 16 residues. Germline CDR1 is MNHNS and CDR2 is SASEGT. V shed 1 base and J 4 bases; nucleotides not matched to a gene: 8. The sequence came from a woman aged 60-75 years who had recovered from COVID-19. V is TRBV6-1 and J is TRBJ2-5; 8 nucleotides agree with TRBD2. What was sequenced was PBMCs or T cells enriched from blood (not recorded which). Written as DNA, the CDR3 is TGTGCCAGCAGTGAAGTCGGACTAGCTATATTAGAGACCCAGTACTTC. The encoded protein is CASSEVGLAILETQYF.